The entry that follows covers one TCR beta chain sequence. These data are taken from a study of OX40 agonist ivuxolimab in advanced cancers. As for the study in general: An agonistic anti-OX40 (CD134) antibody, ivuxolimab, was used to treat the patients. Every 2 weeks, patients received ivuxolimab intravenously, dosed at 0.01 to 10 mg/kg.

The method was immunoSEQ multiplex PCR; TCRdb's version includes in-frame clones alone and lacks a portion of them. The table has about 62,000 clones, 79% seen once. This clonotype was obtained from an adult with an advanced solid tumor such as melanoma, head and neck, liver or kidney cancer. Sequences were derived from CD4+ or CD8+ T cells sorted from blood, sampled in a trial of the OX40 agonist ivuxolimab.

CDR3 in amino acids: CASSRTDLNYGYTF. CDR3 DNA: TGTGCCAGCAGTCGGACAGACCTTAACTATGGCTACACCTTC. This rearrangement joins TRBV6-5 to TRBJ1-2; D possibly corresponds to TRBD1 (6 bases). Deletions cut 5 bases from V and 1 base from J, with 11 bases between. The CDR3 sequence is 14 residues long. CDR1 and CDR2 from the germline V gene are MNHEY and SVGAGI.